The 10 T cell receptor beta chains below all came from one sample that was sequenced in a study of beta chain features in type 1 diabetes. Notes on the study in general: Among patients with Type 1 diabetes, TCRB CDR3s were moderately but significantly shorter in every one of the four CD4+ subsets.

The sequenced template was cDNA made from the entire isolated RNA. The method was immunoSEQ multiplex PCR; TCRdb's version includes in-frame clones alone and lacks a portion of them. Counted here are around 300,000 clones, approximately 16% occurring once; the ten biggest clones make up 0.015% to 0.017%. These receptors have no known antigen. Sequenced: naive CD4+ T cells from blood. These receptors all come from a man between 18 and 35 years old with type 1 diabetes.

This clone was detected only a few times. The chain carries TRBV9 and TRBJ2-7; a possible D gene is TRBD2 (6 bases). V lost 2 bases and J lost 8, with 17 bases in between. This CDR3 has 14 residues. The germline V gene has CDR1 SGDLS and CDR2 YYNGEE. The CDR3 loop reads CASSVGGPVIQQYF. CDR3 coding DNA: TGTGCCAGCAGCGTGGGGGGACCCGTGATCCAGCAGTACTTC.

The chain carries TRBV11-2 and TRBJ2-2, with 8 bases that match TRBD1. The junction had 4 bases not matched to a gene; V was cut back by 0 bases and J by 4 bases. CDR3 length equals 16 residues. The germline V gene has CDR1 SGHAT and CDR2 FQNNGV. The CDR3 coding sequence is TGTGCCAGCAGCTTAGACTCAGGACAGGGCACCGGGGAGCTGTTTTTT. It is translated as CASSLDSGQGTGELFF.

This clone showed up just a few times. The rearrangement links TRBV28 to TRBJ2-1, with a weak D call TRBD1 (6 bases). Germline V gene sequence: CDR1 MDHEN, CDR2 SYDVKM. The CDR3 has 11 amino acids. Between the trimmed V and J ends, which lost 4 bases and 16 bases, there was a span of 14 bases. The CDR3 sequence: CASSSGTSRFF. Written as DNA, the CDR3 is TGTGCCAGCAGTTCCGGGACATCAAGATTCTTC.

The J gene is TRBJ1-5, the V gene TRBV4-3, with a possible D match to TRBD1 (6 bases). CDR3 length: 16 residues. Deletions cut 0 bases from V and 4 bases from J, with 13 bases between. CDR1 LGHNA and CDR2 YSLEER come from the germline V gene. The CDR3 DNA reads as TGCGCCAGCAGCCAAGAGTTGGGGGCCCGGAATCAGCCCCAGCATTTT. Amino acids: CASSQELGARNQPQHF.

The table lists this clone with a few counts. This sequence joins TRBV19 and TRBJ2-6; 7 nucleotides line up with TRBD2. The length of the CDR3 is 16 residues. Looked up from germline, CDR1 is LNHDA and CDR2 is SQIVND (reference sequence). J gave up 0 bases and V 2 bases, and 1 base lay outside the gene matches. The chain's CDR3 is CASSIWGGSGANVLTF. DNA of the CDR3: TGTGCCAGTAGTATATGGGGGGGCTCTGGGGCCAACGTCCTGACTTTC.

The genes are TRBV30 and TRBJ1-4, with 7 bases matching TRBD1. Germline CDR1 GTSNPN, CDR2 SVGIG (reference sequence). J gave up 8 bases and V 0 bases, and 12 bases lay outside the gene matches. This CDR3 spans 16 amino acids. The CDR3 protein is CAWSVLQGGFLEKLFF. In nucleotides, the CDR3 is TGTGCCTGGAGTGTCCTTCAGGGGGGTTTTTTGGAAAAACTGTTTTTT.

This chain joins TRBV28 and TRBJ1-4; 7 nucleotides align to TRBD1. Germline values: CDR1 MDHEN, CDR2 SYDVKM. This CDR3 has 16 amino acids. After removal of 2 bases from V and 0 bases from J, the junction contained 3 bases not matched to a gene. The CDR3 DNA is TGTGCCAGCAGTTTACAGGGGGTTGCAACTAATGAAAAACTGTTTTTT. Its translation is CASSLQGVATNEKLFF.

This chain joins TRBV5-1 and TRBJ2-4; 9 nucleotides align to TRBD2. Germline CDR1 is SGHRS and CDR2 is YFSETQ. The ends lost 4 bases at V and 0 bases at J; junction bases unmatched: 26. The CDR3 totals 23 residues. The CDR3 DNA follows: TGCGCCAGCAGCCCGGGAGGATGGCTAGCGGGAACTCCTCAGAAGGTAGCCAAAAACATTCAGTACTTC. This sequence encodes CASSPGGWLAGTPQKVAKNIQYF.

This clone occurred a few times. V usage is TRBV4-1 and J usage is TRBJ1-5; 10 nucleotides agree with TRBD1. Germline CDR1 reads MGHRA; CDR2 reads YSYEKL. The CDR3 runs 17 residues. V gave up 3 bases and J gave up 1 base; unmatched junction bases: 6. The CDR3 nucleotides are TGCGCCAGCAGCCAGAGGACAGGGGGTCGGAGCAATCAGCCCCAGCATTTT. Translated: CASSQRTGGRSNQPQHF.

This rearrangement joins TRBV5-1 to TRBJ2-1; TRBD2 might be the D (5 bases). Trimming shortened V by 1 base and J by 2 bases, and 16 bases separated the two germline ends. The CDR3 sequence is 17 residues long. Germline V gives CDR1 SGHRS, CDR2 YFSETQ. CDR3 in amino acids: CASSLITSSGAYNEQFF. CDR3 nucleotide sequence: TGCGCCAGCAGCTTGATAACTAGTTCTGGGGCCTACAATGAGCAGTTCTTC.